The 19 T cell receptor beta chains presented below share a single source sample, sequenced in a study of beta chain features in type 1 diabetes. Reverse transcribing all isolated RNA meant expressed TCRB transcripts were sequenced. TCRdb's table, derived via immunoSEQ multiplex PCR, lists solely in-frame clones and lacks some. The sample has under 800,000 clones, 15% to 17% seen once. Sequenced input: naive CD4+ T cells from blood. The receptors originated from a man in his late teens or twenties in good health.

The V call is TRBV7-2, the J call TRBJ2-7, with 7 positions matching TRBD1. Germline loops: CDR1 SGHTA, CDR2 FQGNSA. The CDR3 contains 15 residues. V lost 4 bases to trimming and J lost 1 base; unmatched junction nucleotides: 7. The CDR3: CASSSIRQGSYEQYF. CDR3 coding DNA: TGTGCCAGCAGCTCCATTCGACAGGGATCCTACGAGCAGTACTTC.

Only a few counts were recorded for this clone. V usage is TRBV5-4 and J usage is TRBJ2-3; tentative D call: TRBD2 (5 bases). Between the trimmed V and J ends, which lost 4 bases and 4 bases, there was a span of 31 bases. Germline CDR1 is SGHNT and CDR2 is YYREEE (reference sequence). This CDR3 spans 20 amino acids. For the CDR3, the DNA is TGTGCCAGCAGCAAGTTAGTTGGGCAGGCCGCCCTAGCTAGCCCAGATACGCAGTATTTT. It translates to CASSKLVGQAALASPDTQYF.

This clone was picked up a small number of times. The genes are TRBV2 and TRBJ2-2, with a weak D call TRBD1 (6 bases). The CDR3 is 14 amino acids. Trimming stripped 3 bases from V and 6 bases from J, with 11 bases between. Germline V lookup: CDR1 SNHLY, CDR2 FYNNEI. For the CDR3, the DNA is TGTGCCAGCAGTGACCAGGGGTGGGCCGGGGAGCTGTTTTTT. This sequence encodes CASSDQGWAGELFF.

The rearrangement links TRBV2 to TRBJ2-6, with TRBD1 matching 9 bases. Trimming at V came to 10 bases and at J to 7 bases, leaving 17 bases not matched to a gene. The CDR3 loop spans 17 amino acids. CDR1 and CDR2 (germline): SNHLY, FYNNEI. CDR3 coding DNA: TGTGCCATTACGGGACAGGGACTTTCACTGTTCGCCAACGTCCTGACTTTC. It specifies CAITGQGLSLFANVLTF.

This clone occurred a few times. The chain combines TRBV19 with TRBJ2-6; no clear D gene. Germline values: CDR1 LNHDA, CDR2 SQIVND (reference sequence). CDR3 length: 13 amino acids. V was trimmed by 3 bases and J by 5 bases, leaving 5 bases between them. The DNA of the CDR3 is TGTGCCAGTAGTATGGGTAGGGCCAACGTCCTGACTTTC. Residues: CASSMGRANVLTF.

The chain has TRBV4-1 and TRBJ2-7; D is perhaps TRBD1 (5 bases). Germline CDR1 is MGHRA and CDR2 is YSYEKL. This CDR3 region has 14 residues. V was cut by 2 bases and J by 3 bases, with 11 bases left in between. This CDR3 reads CASSQPGRNYEQYF. The DNA for the CDR3 is TGCGCCAGCAGCCAACCAGGGCGTAACTACGAGCAGTACTTC.

The J gene is TRBJ1-5, the V gene TRBV19; D is possibly TRBD1 (6 bases). In germline, CDR1 is LNHDA, CDR2 SQIVND (reference sequence). This CDR3 region has 15 residues. V was clipped by 2 bases and J by 0 bases, with 8 bases between them. CDR3 region: CASSIIGGSNQPQHF. As DNA, the CDR3 is TGTGCCAGTAGTATAATAGGGGGTAGCAATCAGCCCCAGCATTTT.

The table lists this clone with a few counts. V is TRBV5-8 and J is TRBJ2-1; 7 positions match TRBD1. The germline CDR1 and CDR2 sequences are SGHTS and YDEGEE. After removal of 2 bases from V and 1 base from J, the junction contained 3 bases not matched to a gene. This CDR3 is 15 amino acids long. The CDR3 DNA reads as TGTGCCAGCAGCTTCTGGGACAGTTCCTACAATGAGCAGTTCTTC. Protein sequence: CASSFWDSSYNEQFF.

This clone showed up just a few times. V usage is TRBV6-5 and J usage is TRBJ1-5; D ambiguous. V lost 0 bases and J lost 6, with 12 bases in between. Germline V CDR1 and CDR2: MNHEY, SVGAGI. The CDR3 runs 15 residues. The CDR3 bases are TGTGCCAGCAGTTACTCTTCGACCAGTGTTCAGCCCCAGCATTTT. Its translation is CASSYSSTSVQPQHF.

This clone was counted only a few times. V gene TRBV29-1 combines with J gene TRBJ1-2; no clear D gene. There are 12 residues in the CDR3. V was cut by 6 bases and J by 5 bases, with 13 bases left in between. Germline V gene sequence: CDR1 SQVTM, CDR2 ANQGSEA. Written as DNA, the CDR3 is TGCAGCGTGGGATCTACGGCGTATGGCTACACCTTC. Amino acid sequence: CSVGSTAYGYTF.

The rearrangement joins TRBV19 to TRBJ2-3; TRBD1 matches 11 bases. CDR3 length: 17 residues. The germline gives CDR1 LNHDA, CDR2 SQIVND (reference sequence). After removal of 3 bases from V and 3 bases from J, the junction contained 8 bases not matched to a gene. The CDR3 here is CASSIGQGAKVTDTQYF. The CDR3, as DNA: TGTGCCAGTAGTATCGGACAGGGGGCGAAAGTGACAGATACGCAGTATTTT.

The genes are TRBV7-2 and TRBJ1-2; D is possibly TRBD1 (5 bases). Germline assignment: CDR1 SGHTA and CDR2 FQGNSA. V was clipped by 0 bases and J by 7 bases, with 9 bases between them. The CDR3 totals 13 residues. The CDR3 loop reads CASSLAGHGGYTF. CDR3 bases: TGTGCCAGCAGCTTAGCGGGGCACGGTGGCTACACCTTC.

The chain is built from TRBV7-9 and TRBJ2-2; 7 bases map to TRBD1. The V gene end was trimmed by 5 bases and the J gene end by 6 bases; junction bases not matched to a gene: 9. The length of the CDR3 is 15 residues. In germline, CDR1 is SEHNR, CDR2 FQNEAQ (reference sequence). CDR3 protein: CASSHRRQGSGELFF. The DNA for the CDR3 is TGTGCCAGCAGCCACCGCAGACAGGGATCCGGGGAGCTGTTTTTT.

The J gene is TRBJ1-1, the V gene TRBV19; TRBD1 might be the D (5 bases). The V end lost 1 base, the J end lost 4 bases, and 10 bases lay between the germline ends. CDR1 and CDR2 (germline): LNHDA, SQIVND (reference sequence). The CDR3 loop spans 14 amino acids. The CDR3: CASSIARDGTEAFF. For the CDR3, the DNA is TGTGCCAGTAGTATAGCTAGGGACGGCACTGAAGCTTTCTTT.

The chain combines TRBV5-1 with TRBJ2-7; TRBD1 agrees at 8 bases. The CDR3 totals 13 residues. Trimming took 4 bases from V and 10 from J; bases not matched to a gene: 10. Germline V CDR1 and CDR2: SGHRS, YFSETQ. The CDR3 sequence: CASSATDRAEQYF. CDR3 bases: TGCGCCAGCAGCGCGACGGACAGGGCGGAACAGTACTTC.

The table lists this clone with a few counts. This sequence joins TRBV7-2 and TRBJ2-7; D unresolved. The CDR3 covers 14 residues. Germline assignment: CDR1 SGHTA and CDR2 FQGNSA. V was cut by 0 bases and J by 3 bases, with 9 bases left in between. CDR3 residues: CASSLAWQSYEQYF. The CDR3 region has the DNA TGTGCCAGCAGCTTAGCCTGGCAGAGCTACGAGCAGTACTTC.

The rearrangement links TRBV28 to TRBJ1-2, with 7 positions matching TRBD1. Germline V gene lookup returns CDR1 MDHEN and CDR2 SYDVKM. V gave up 5 bases and J gave up 7 bases; unmatched junction bases: 7. CDR3 length: 13 residues. The CDR3 sequence: CASSPSTGIGYTF. CDR3 DNA sequence: TGTGCCAGCAGTCCCTCGACAGGGATTGGCTACACCTTC.

This clone has only a few counts. The CDR3 reads CASSLGQMQFF. CDR3 in DNA: TGTGCCAGCAGCTTAGGGCAGATGCAGTTCTTC. The chain combines TRBV11-2 with TRBJ2-1; D gene uncertain. This CDR3 spans 11 amino acids. The V end was cut by 1 base, the J end by 12 bases, with 7 bases between. Germline CDR1 reads SGHAT; CDR2 reads FQNNGV. Full variable domain (remainder filled in from reference TRBV11-2 and TRBJ2-1): EAGVAQSPRYKIIEKRQSVAFWCNPISGHATLYWYQQILGQGPKLLIQFQNNGVVDDSQLPKDRFSAERLKGVDSTLKIQPAKLEDSAVYLCASSLGQMQFFGPGTRLTVL.

The chain recombines TRBV12-2 with TRBJ1-1. TRBV12-2 is labeled a pseudogene. The CDR3 is 14 residues long. The CDR3 DNA reads as TGTGCAAGTCGCCCACGGGCCTTGAACACTGAAGCTTTCTTT. Translation gives CASRPRALNTEAFF.